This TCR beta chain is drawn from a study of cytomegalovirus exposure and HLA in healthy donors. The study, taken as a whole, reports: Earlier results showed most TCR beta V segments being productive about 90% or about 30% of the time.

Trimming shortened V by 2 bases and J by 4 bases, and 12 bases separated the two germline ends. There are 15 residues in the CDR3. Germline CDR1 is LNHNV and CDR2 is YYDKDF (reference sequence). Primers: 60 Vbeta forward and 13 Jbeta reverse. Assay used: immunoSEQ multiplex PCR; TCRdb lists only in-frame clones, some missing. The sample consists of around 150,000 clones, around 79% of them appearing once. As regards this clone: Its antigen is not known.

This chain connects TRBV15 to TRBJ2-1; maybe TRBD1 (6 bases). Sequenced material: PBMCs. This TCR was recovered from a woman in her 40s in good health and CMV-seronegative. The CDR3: CATSRIRTGYNEQFF. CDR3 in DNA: TGTGCCACCAGCAGAATACGTACAGGGTACAATGAGCAGTTCTTC.